The 9 T cell receptor beta chains below come from one sample, sequenced in a study of Ad26.COV2.S vaccination and SARS-CoV-2 variants. The treatment denotes: roughly 19 received Ad26.COV2.S at low or high dose, single or two shots; several received placebo; per-sample allocation not given. Day 63 after the first vaccine or placebo injection was the time point for sampling. Profiling relied on immunoSEQ multiplex PCR, and the TCRdb table lists in-frame clones only, not all of them. The sample holds about 500,000 clones, about 88% seen once. Sample: peripheral blood, taken in a trial of Ad26.COV2.S vaccine versus placebo. Receptor source: a person between 18 and 65 years old who received the Ad26.COV2.S COVID-19 vaccine or a placebo.

The chain couples TRBV28 to TRBJ1-1; a possible D gene is TRBD1 (5 bases). CDR1 MDHEN and CDR2 SYDVKM come from the germline V gene. The CDR3 totals 15 residues. The V and J ends lost 5 bases and 10 bases respectively, with 23 bases between them. The CDR3 sequence: CASSPHLTSLRGAFF. CDR3 DNA: TGTGCCAGCAGTCCCCATCTCACGTCCCTAAGGGGAGCTTTCTTT.

V and J are TRBV7-6 and TRBJ2-7; the match to TRBD1 covers 12 bases. This CDR3 has 15 residues. Germline-derived CDR1 and CDR2 are SGHVS and FNYEAQ. V shed 5 bases, J shed 11 bases, and the junction held 13 bases outside the gene matches. Written as DNA, the CDR3 is TGTGCCAGCAGCGCCGCCGCCCGGGACAGGGGGCTGAAGTACTTC. Its protein is CASSAAARDRGLKYF.

With regard to this clone: One end of the junction does not line up with germline, which may come from a read error. This chain uses TRBV7-9 with TRBJ1-3, with TRBD1 as a possible D gene (6 bases). CDR1 is SEHNR and CDR2 is FQNEAQ in the germline V gene (reference sequence). The CDR3 is 15 amino acids. In DNA, the CDR3 is TGTGCCAGCAGCTTAGTACAGGGCTCTCGAAACACCATATATTTT. Encoded protein: CASSLVQGSRNTIYF.

The chain combines TRBV12-3 or TRBV12-4 with TRBJ2-1; the D gene is possibly TRBD1 (6 bases). The length of the CDR3 is 11 residues. V was trimmed by 7 bases and J by 8 bases, leaving 9 bases between them. The CDR3 sequence is CASTWGHEQFF. CDR3 nucleotide sequence: TGTGCCAGCACCTGGGGGCATGAGCAGTTCTTC.

This clone showed up many times. V gene TRBV6-5 combines with J gene TRBJ1-6; tentative D call: TRBD1 (5 bases). Germline CDR1 MNHEY, CDR2 SVGAGI. V lost 4 bases and J 2 bases, leaving 6 bases between the germline ends. The CDR3 contains 14 residues. CDR3 DNA sequence: TGTGCCAGCAGTTCGGGACCCTATAATTCACCCCTCCACTTT. This gives the protein CASSSGPYNSPLHF.

The CDR3 reads CASSLGLWGTGANVLTF. CDR3 DNA: TGTGCCAGCAGCTTAGGTCTTTGGGGGACTGGGGCCAACGTCCTGACTTTC. The chain employs TRBV7-9 and TRBJ2-6; the D gene could be TRBD1 or TRBD2 (5 bases each). Trimming left V 1 base short and J 2 bases short, with 12 bases between. The germline V gene has CDR1 SEHNR and CDR2 FQNEAQ (reference sequence). CDR3 length: 17 residues.

The chain joins TRBV14 to TRBJ2-7; 9 nucleotides agree with TRBD1. J was trimmed by 0 bases and V by 1 base; bases with no gene match: 1. In germline, CDR1 is SGHDN, CDR2 FVKESK. The CDR3 has 15 amino acids. The CDR3 here is CASSQGQGVSYEQYF. DNA for the CDR3: TGTGCCAGCAGCCAAGGACAGGGGGTCTCCTACGAGCAGTACTTC.

The chain carries TRBV6-6 and TRBJ1-2; TRBD1 agrees at 8 bases. CDR3 length equals 16 residues. The germline V gene has CDR1 MNHNY and CDR2 SVGAGI (reference sequence). V shed 7 bases, J shed 5 bases, and the junction held 15 bases outside the gene matches. Here the CDR3 DNA reads TGTGCCAGCACCTCAACTACAGGGGGGACTGGGTATGGCTACACCTTC. It encodes CASTSTTGGTGYGYTF.

The chain uses TRBV19 and TRBJ1-5; 7 nucleotides match TRBD1. CDR1 and CDR2 from the germline V gene are LNHDA and SQIVND (reference sequence). Unmatched junction bases numbered 12, after V lost 11 bases and J lost 11 bases. The CDR3 runs 12 residues. This chain's CDR3 is CAAGTAQSSQHF. Here the CDR3 DNA reads TGTGCCGCCGGGACAGCACAAAGTTCCCAGCATTTT.